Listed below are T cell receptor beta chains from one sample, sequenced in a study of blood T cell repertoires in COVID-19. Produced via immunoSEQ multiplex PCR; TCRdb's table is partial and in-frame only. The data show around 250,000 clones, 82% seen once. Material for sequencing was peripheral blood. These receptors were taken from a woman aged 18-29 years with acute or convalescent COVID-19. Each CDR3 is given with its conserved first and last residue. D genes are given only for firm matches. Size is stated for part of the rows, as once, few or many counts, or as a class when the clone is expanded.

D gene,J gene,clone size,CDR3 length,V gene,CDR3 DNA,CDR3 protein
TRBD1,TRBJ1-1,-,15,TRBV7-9,TGTGCCAGCAGACAAACGACAGGGATGAACACTGAAGCTTTCTTT,CASRQTTGMNTEAFF
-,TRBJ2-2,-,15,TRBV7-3,TGTGCCAGCAGCTTAGTCGGGAAAGACACCGGGGAGCTGTTTTTT,CASSLVGKDTGELFF
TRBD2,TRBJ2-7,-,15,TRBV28,TGTGCCAGCAGTTTAGGGGGTAGCGGGAGCCACGAGCAGTACTTC,CASSLGGSGSHEQYF
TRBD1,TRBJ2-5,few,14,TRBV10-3,TGTGCCATCAGGAGGGACAGGGACCAAGAGACCCAGTACTTC,CAIRRDRDQETQYF
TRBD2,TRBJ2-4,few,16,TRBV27,TGTGCCAGCAGTTCACCTAGCGGGAGGGCCAAAAACATTCAGTACTTC,CASSSPSGRAKNIQYF
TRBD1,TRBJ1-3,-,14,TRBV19,TGTGCCAGTAGTACACAGGGGACTGGAAACACCATATATTTT,CASSTQGTGNTIYF
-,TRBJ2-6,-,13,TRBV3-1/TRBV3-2,TGTGCCACAGGGCACTCTGGGGCCAACGTCCTGACTTTC,CATGHSGANVLTF
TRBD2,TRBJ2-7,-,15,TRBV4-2,TGTGCCAGCAGCCCATCCGGGACTAGCGGCTACGAGCAGTACTTC,CASSPSGTSGYEQYF
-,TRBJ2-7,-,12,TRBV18,TGTGCCAGCTCACGGGGGGTCCACGAGCAGTACTTC,CASSRGVHEQYF
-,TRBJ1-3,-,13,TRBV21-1,TGTGCCAGCACCACGGGACAGGGGGACACCATATATTTT,CASTTGQGDTIYF
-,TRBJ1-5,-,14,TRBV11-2,TGTGCCAGCAGCCCTGGGGGGGGTAATCAGCCCCAGCATTTT,CASSPGGGNQPQHF
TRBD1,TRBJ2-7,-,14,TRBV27,TGTGCCAGCAGTCCCTGGACAGGGAAGGACGAGCAGTACTTC,CASSPWTGKDEQYF
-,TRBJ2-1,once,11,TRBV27,TGTGCCAGCACCAGGGGGGATGAGCAGTTCTTC,CASTRGDEQFF
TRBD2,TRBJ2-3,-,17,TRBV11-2,TGTGCCAGCAGCCGGGGGACTAGCGGGAGGCGGACAGATACGCAGTATTTT,CASSRGTSGRRTDTQYF
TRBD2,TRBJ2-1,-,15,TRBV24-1,TGTGCCACCAGTGATTGGTTAGCGGGAGGCAATGAGCAGTTCTTC,CATSDWLAGGNEQFF
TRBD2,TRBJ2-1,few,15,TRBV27,TGTGCCAGCAGTCCCCGACTAGCGGATAACAATGAGCAGTTCTTC,CASSPRLADNNEQFF
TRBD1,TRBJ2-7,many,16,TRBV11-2,TGTGCCAGCAGCTTAGATTTCAACAGGGGATCTAGGGAGCAGTACTTC,CASSLDFNRGSREQYF
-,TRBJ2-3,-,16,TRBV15,TGTGCCACCAGCAGAGATGGGTTCACTACCGCAGATACGCAGTATTTT,CATSRDGFTTADTQYF
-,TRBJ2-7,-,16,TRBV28,TGTGCCAGCAGTTTATCGGCCCCACAGGTTCCCTACGAGCAGTACTTC,CASSLSAPQVPYEQYF
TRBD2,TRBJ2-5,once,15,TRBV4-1,TGCGCCAGCAGCCAAGGAGGGACTAGGAGGGAGACCCAGTACTTC,CASSQGGTRRETQYF
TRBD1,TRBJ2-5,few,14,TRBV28,TGTGCCAGCAGTTTATGGTCAGGGGGAGAGACCCAGTACTTC,CASSLWSGGETQYF
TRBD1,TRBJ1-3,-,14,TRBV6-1,TGTGCCAGCAGTGAGGACAGGGCAGGAAACACCATATATTTT,CASSEDRAGNTIYF
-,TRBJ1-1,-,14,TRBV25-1,TGTGCCAGCAGTGAATACCAGGGGAGCACTGAAGCTTTCTTT,CASSEYQGSTEAFF
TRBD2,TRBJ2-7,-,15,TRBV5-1,TGCGCCAGCAGGGGACTAGCGGGGGACTCCTACGAGCAGTACTTC,CASRGLAGDSYEQYF
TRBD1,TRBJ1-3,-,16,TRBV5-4,TGTGCCAGCAGCACCGGGACAGGGGTGAGAGGAAACACCATATATTTT,CASSTGTGVRGNTIYF
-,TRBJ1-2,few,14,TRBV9,TGTGCCAGCAGCGTAGCGGGGAACGGGGATGGCTACACCTTC,CASSVAGNGDGYTF
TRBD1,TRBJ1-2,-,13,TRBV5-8,TGTGCCAGCAGCGTAGACAGGGGGAATGGCTACACCTTC,CASSVDRGNGYTF
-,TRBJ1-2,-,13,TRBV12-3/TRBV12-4,TGTGCCAGCGGTGGTTTATACGACTCCGGCTACACCTTC,CASGGLYDSGYTF
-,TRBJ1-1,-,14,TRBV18,TGTGCCAGCTCACCCCGGACAGAGAACACTGAAGCTTTCTTT,CASSPRTENTEAFF
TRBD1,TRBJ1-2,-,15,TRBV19,TGTGCCAGTAGTAACGGGACAGGGGGGAACTATGGCTACACCTTC,CASSNGTGGNYGYTF
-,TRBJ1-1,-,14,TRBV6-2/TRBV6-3,TGTGCCAGCAGTTACTGGGGGGGTTATTCTGAAGCTTTCTTT,CASSYWGGYSEAFF
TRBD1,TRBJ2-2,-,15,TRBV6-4,TGTGCCAGCAGTACGGGACAGGGGGCGTCCGGGGAGCTGTTTTTT,CASSTGQGASGELFF
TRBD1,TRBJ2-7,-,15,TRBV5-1,TGCGCCAGCAGCTTGGGGCACAGGGGTCTCGACGAGCAGTACTTC,CASSLGHRGLDEQYF
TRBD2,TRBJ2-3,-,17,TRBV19,TGTGCCAGTAGTATCGGTCTGGTGGGAGGGAACACAGATACGCAGTATTTT,CASSIGLVGGNTDTQYF
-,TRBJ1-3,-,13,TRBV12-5,TGTGCTAGTGGGAACAGTTTTGGAAACACCATATATTTT,CASGNSFGNTIYF
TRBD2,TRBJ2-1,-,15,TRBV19,TGTGCCAGTAGTGAGACTAGCGGGAGGGGTAATGAGCAGTTCTTC,CASSETSGRGNEQFF
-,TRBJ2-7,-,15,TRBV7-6,TGTGCCAGCAGCTTAGCACTAGCCAACTCCTACGAGCAGTACTTC,CASSLALANSYEQYF
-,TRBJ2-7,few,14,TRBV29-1,TGCAGCGTTTTAGACGTAGAGACAAGCTACGAGCAGTACTTC,CSVLDVETSYEQYF
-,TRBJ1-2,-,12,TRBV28,TGTGCCAGCAGACCGGAGAACTATGGCTACACCTTC,CASRPENYGYTF
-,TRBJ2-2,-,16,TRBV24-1,TGTGCCACCAGTGATACGGCAGGGTCGAACACCGGGGAGCTGTTTTTT,CATSDTAGSNTGELFF
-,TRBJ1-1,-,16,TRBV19,TGTGCCAGTAGTATAGTAAACAGGGTAGGGAACACTGAAGCTTTCTTT,CASSIVNRVGNTEAFF
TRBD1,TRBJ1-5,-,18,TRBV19,TGTGCCAGTAGTAAACGGATGTCGGGACAGGGGTTGGGACAGCCCCAGCATTTT,CASSKRMSGQGLGQPQHF
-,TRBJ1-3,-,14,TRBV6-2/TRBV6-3,TGTGCCAGCAGTTCCGGGTCTTCTGGAAACACCATATATTTT,CASSSGSSGNTIYF
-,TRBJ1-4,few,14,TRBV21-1,TGTGCCAGCAGCCGCGGCCCCGGGGATGAAAAACTGTTTTTT,CASSRGPGDEKLFF
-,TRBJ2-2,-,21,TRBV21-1,TGTGCCAGCAGCCCCCAGTTGTACAGGGTCAGAACAACGGCGAACACCGGGGAGCTGTTTTTT,CASSPQLYRVRTTANTGELFF
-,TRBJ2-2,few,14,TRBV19,TGTGCCAGCTTAATGAACAGGCACACCGGGGAGCTGTTTTTT,CASLMNRHTGELFF
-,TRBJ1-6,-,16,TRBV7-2,TGTGCCAGCAGCTTAGTAACTTTTGATTATAATTCACCCCTCCACTTT,CASSLVTFDYNSPLHF
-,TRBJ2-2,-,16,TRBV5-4,TGTGCCAGCAGCTTGGGACTATTAGAGAACACCGGGGAGCTGTTTTTT,CASSLGLLENTGELFF
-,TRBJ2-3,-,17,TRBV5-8,TGTGCCAGCAGCGCCAGGGGGGTCCTGGCCCGCACAGATACGCAGTATTTT,CASSARGVLARTDTQYF
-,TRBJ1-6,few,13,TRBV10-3,TGTGCCATCAGTGACCCTCTTGGCCCACCCCTCCACTTT,CAISDPLGPPLHF
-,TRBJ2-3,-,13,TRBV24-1,TGTGCCACCAGTGATTTTCAGGCAGATACGCAGTATTTT,CATSDFQADTQYF
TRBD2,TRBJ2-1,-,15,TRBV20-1,TGCAGTGCTAGTCCGGGACTAGCGGGAGTTAATGAGCAGTTCTTC,CSASPGLAGVNEQFF
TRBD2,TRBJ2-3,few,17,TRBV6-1,TGTGCCAGCAGTGAAGTTTTCGGCGGGAGGGCCGGAGATACGCAGTATTTT,CASSEVFGGRAGDTQYF
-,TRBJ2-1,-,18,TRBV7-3,TGTGCCAGCAGCCGGGCTAGCCCGTCCCGCAGCTCCTACAATGAGCAGTTCTTC,CASSRASPSRSSYNEQFF
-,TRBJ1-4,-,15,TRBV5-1,TGCGCCAGCAGCTTCCGTAGTCCAACTAATGAAAAACTGTTTTTT,CASSFRSPTNEKLFF
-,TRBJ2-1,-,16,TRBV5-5,TGTGCCAGCAGCCCCCTGGGGGGTAGTTCAGGCAATGAGCAGTTCTTC,CASSPLGGSSGNEQFF
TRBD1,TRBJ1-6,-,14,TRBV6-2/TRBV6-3,TGTGCCAGCAGCCAAACAGGGGAGAATTCACCCCTCCACTTT,CASSQTGENSPLHF
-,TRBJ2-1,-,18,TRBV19,TGTGCCAGTAGTATAGAAATAGGAGGCAGGGGCTCCTACAATGAGCAGTTCTTC,CASSIEIGGRGSYNEQFF